The rows below give T cell receptor beta chains drawn from one sample of a study of T cells in Graves' hyperthyroidism and ophthalmopathy. Via MiXCR, TCRdb re-called the multiplex PCR reads, giving one row per CDR3 protein. Seen here are about 380,000 distinct CDR3 sequences, roughly 14% observed once, and the top ten hold about 20%. Sequencing input: blood. The receptors shown here come from a man aged 25-45 years with Graves' hyperthyroidism that later progressed to Graves' ophthalmopathy. Both conserved end residues are trimmed from each CDR3. A D gene is named only where the DNA matches it firmly. Size values are once, few and many counts, or a class for expanded clones, and some rows have none.

j_call v_call d_call clone_size cdr3_aa
TRBJ1-5 TRBV5-1 . many ASSFRGGNNQPQH
TRBJ1-1 TRBV11-1 . many ASRPRVNTEAF
TRBJ2-1 TRBV5-5 . many ASSVSRNEQF
TRBJ2-5 TRBV9 . . ASSPRGAVEPQY
TRBJ2-2 TRBV10-3 TRBD2 few AISESPGLAGGPGTGELF
TRBJ1-1 TRBV30 . many AWTGGSRSEAF
TRBJ2-2 TRBV13 . few ASSLGVISAGELF
TRBJ1-6 TRBV6-1 . . ASTIRDNSPLH
TRBJ2-7 TRBV28 . few ASSEAKGVGGEQY
TRBJ2-3 TRBV5-4 . few ASSLALVSTDTQY
TRBJ1-6 TRBV12-3/TRBV12-4 TRBD1 few ASSVGQGSPLH
TRBJ2-3 TRBV4-1 . few ASSPQGGGGTDTQY
TRBJ1-5 TRBV2 TRBD1 many ASSTGTGHNQPQH
TRBJ1-2 TRBV7-2 . . ASSLDEGSEYGYT
TRBJ2-6 TRBV28 . many ASSPRGRAGANVLT
TRBJ1-5 TRBV5-1 . many ASSLAGYQPQH